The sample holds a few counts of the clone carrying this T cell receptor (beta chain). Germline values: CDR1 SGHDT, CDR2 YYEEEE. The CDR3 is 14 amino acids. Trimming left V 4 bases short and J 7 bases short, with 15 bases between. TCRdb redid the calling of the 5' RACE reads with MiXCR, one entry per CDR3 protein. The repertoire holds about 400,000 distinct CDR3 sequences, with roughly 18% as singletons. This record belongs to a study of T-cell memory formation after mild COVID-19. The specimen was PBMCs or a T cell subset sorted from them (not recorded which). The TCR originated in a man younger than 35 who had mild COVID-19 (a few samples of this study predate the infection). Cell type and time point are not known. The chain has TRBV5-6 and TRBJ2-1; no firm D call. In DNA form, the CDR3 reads TGTGCCAGCAGCGGGGATTACAGAGGAAATGAGCAGTTCTTC. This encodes CASSGDYRGNEQFF.